One and the same sample provided the 25 T cell receptor beta chains below, sequenced in a study of blood T cells in healthy people across ages. Alongside a J-beta primer mix, a sample-barcoded 5' primer served in a second PCR lasting about 7 to 12 cycles. TCRdb ran MiXCR on the 5' RACE reads and lists one entry per CDR3 protein. Of about 830,000 distinct CDR3 sequences in the sample, approximately 65% were seen once. The sample taken for sequencing was blood. These receptors all stem from a man under 40 in good health.

This chain links TRBV9 with TRBJ2-1; D is unclear. This CDR3 is built from 15 residues. The germline V and J ends were trimmed by 0 bases and 1 base, with 8 bases remaining between them. CDR1 SGDLS and CDR2 YYNGEE come from the germline V gene. DNA for the CDR3: TGTGCCAGCAGCGTAGGCGTTTTATCCTACAATGAGCAGTTCTTC. Its protein product is CASSVGVLSYNEQFF.

In its sample, this clonotype was seen a few times. The CDR3 spells CSATETGRNTEAFF. CDR3 bases: TGCAGTGCTACTGAGACAGGAAGGAACACTGAAGCTTTCTTT. The chain carries TRBV20-1 and TRBJ1-1; a weak D match, TRBD1 (6 bases). This CDR3 is built from 14 residues. Trimming left V 4 bases short and J 1 base short, with 13 bases between. Germline V gene sequence: CDR1 DFQATT, CDR2 SNEGSKA (reference sequence).

The CDR3 sequence is CASSKTGSNTEAFF. The CDR3, as DNA: TGTGCCAGCAGTAAGACAGGGAGTAACACTGAAGCTTTCTTT. The V call is TRBV12-3 or TRBV12-4, the J call TRBJ1-1; 7 bases match TRBD1. V dropped 5 bases and J dropped 2; count of bases not matched to a gene: 5. The CDR3 runs 14 residues.

The gene calls are TRBV7-3 and TRBJ2-5; 8 bases are shared with TRBD1. The CDR3 runs to 16 residues. V was pared by 0 bases and J by 11 bases, with 14 bases of the junction left unmatched. From germline, CDR1 is SGHTA and CDR2 FQGTGA. The CDR3 here is CASSLTFQGAGNEQYF. The CDR3 coding sequence is TGTGCCAGCAGCTTAACGTTCCAGGGGGCAGGTAATGAGCAGTACTTC.

This chain joins TRBV5-4 and TRBJ2-1; no clear D gene. CDR3 length equals 15 residues. With 4 bases removed from V and 8 bases from J, the gap between germline ends came to 19 bases. Germline values: CDR1 SGHNT, CDR2 YYREEE (reference sequence). CDR3: CASSPEPRRPDEQFF. CDR3 nucleotides: TGTGCCAGCAGCCCGGAGCCCAGGCGGCCCGATGAGCAGTTCTTC.

This clonotype was detected only a few times. This chain links TRBV21-1 with TRBJ2-3; the table assigns TRBD1, which was not confirmed against the DNA. TRBV21-1 is marked as a pseudogene. The CDR3 has 17 amino acids. The CDR3 DNA reads as TGTGCCGGCAGCAAATTGGGGTGGGGACACTACACAGATACGCAGTATTTT. It is translated as CAGSKLGWGHYTDTQYF.

This chain joins TRBV6-5 and TRBJ2-3; D not certain. Looked up from germline, CDR1 is MNHEY and CDR2 is SVGAGI. The V end was cut by 4 bases, the J end by 6 bases, with 17 bases between. The length of the CDR3 is 15 residues. In DNA form, the CDR3 reads TGTGCCAGCAGTTCCCCTGACATTGGTATGGATACGCAGTATTTT. Its protein is CASSSPDIGMDTQYF.

This chain connects TRBV15 to TRBJ2-5, with TRBD1 as a possible D gene (5 bases). This CDR3 has 17 residues. V dropped 0 bases and J dropped 2 bases, with 16 bases sitting between them. Germline values: CDR1 LNHNV, CDR2 YYDKDF (reference sequence). The CDR3 DNA follows: TGTGCCACCAGCAGAGATCAATGGACAACGCCTCAAGAGACCCAGTACTTC. It yields the protein CATSRDQWTTPQETQYF. Combining the CDR3 with reference TRBV15 and TRBJ2-5 gives the whole variable domain DAMVIQNPRYQVTQFGKPVTLSCSQTLNHNVMYWYQQKSSQAPKLLFHYYDKDFNNEADTPDNFQSRRPNTSFCFLDIRSPGLGDTAMYLCATSRDQWTTPQETQYFGPGTRLLVL.

The sample holds a few counts of this clonotype. The chain has TRBV7-2 and TRBJ1-2; the match to TRBD1 covers 9 bases. Germline-derived CDR1 and CDR2 are SGHTA and FQGNSA. V lost 2 bases to trimming and J lost 8 bases; unmatched junction nucleotides: 12. The CDR3 length is 16 residues. The chain's CDR3 is CASSLQQGATLGGYTF. CDR3 nucleotide sequence: TGTGCCAGCAGCTTACAACAGGGGGCGACGCTTGGCGGCTACACCTTC.

The chain carries TRBV25-1 and TRBJ2-7; perhaps TRBD1 as D (5 bases). Between the trimmed V and J ends, which lost 5 bases and 5 bases, there was a span of 7 bases. The CDR3 totals 11 residues. CDR1 and CDR2 from the germline V gene are MGHDK and SYGVNS. DNA of the CDR3: TGTGCCAGCAGTTCAGGGAACGAGCAGTACTTC. Translation gives CASSSGNEQYF.

The chain is built from TRBV29-1 and TRBJ2-3; the D is unclear. Germline lookup yields CDR1 SQVTM and CDR2 ANQGSEA. The CDR3 extends over 15 amino acids. V lost 5 bases, J lost 0 bases, and 15 bases lay in between. The CDR3 sequence: CSVPPVVPSTDTQYF. CDR3 coding DNA: TGCAGCGTTCCCCCGGTGGTTCCAAGCACAGATACGCAGTATTTT.

The V gene is TRBV7-3, the J gene TRBJ2-6, with TRBD2 identical over 11 bases. Germline V gene data show CDR1 as SGHTA and CDR2 as FQGTGA. CDR3 length: 20 residues. J lost 0 bases, V lost 1 base, and 8 bases had no gene match. The CDR3 protein is CASSLRASGGSSSGANVLTF. CDR3 coding DNA: TGTGCCAGCAGCTTAAGGGCTAGCGGGGGGTCGAGCTCTGGGGCCAACGTCCTGACTTTC.

The chain combines TRBV24-1 with TRBJ1-5, with 8 nucleotides matching TRBD1. Per the germline V gene, CDR1 is KGHDR and CDR2 is SFDVKD. Losses at the gene ends were 3 bases for V and 4 bases for J; bases not matched to a gene: 10. The CDR3 sequence is 17 residues long. The DNA of the CDR3 is TGTGCCACCAGTGATGATGGACAGGGCAGAGGGAATCAGCCCCAGCATTTT. Its translation: CATSDDGQGRGNQPQHF.

The genes are TRBV4-2 and TRBJ2-3, with TRBD2 matching 8 bases. Germline V gene sequence: CDR1 LGHNA, CDR2 YNFKEQ. The V segment lost 0 bases and the J segment 6 bases; nucleotides outside the gene matches: 8. The CDR3 covers 16 residues. The CDR3 here is CASSQENGGAVDTQYF. In nucleotides, the CDR3 is TGTGCCAGCAGCCAAGAAAACGGGGGGGCGGTGGATACGCAGTATTTT.

The chain combines TRBV7-9 with TRBJ2-6, with D unclear. V was trimmed by 4 bases and J by 0 bases, leaving 19 bases between them. Germline loops: CDR1 SEHNR, CDR2 FQNEAQ (reference sequence). This CDR3 contains 19 residues. The CDR3 sequence is CASSWPSGNLPSGANVLTF. DNA of the CDR3: TGTGCCAGCAGCTGGCCCTCAGGAAACCTCCCCTCTGGGGCCAACGTCCTGACTTTC. The full variable domain, its missing parts supplied by reference TRBV7-9 and TRBJ2-6, is DTGVSQNPRHKITKRGQNVTFRCDPISEHNRLYWYRQTLGQGPEFLTYFQNEAQLEKSRLLSDRFSAERPKGSFSTLEIQRTEQGDSAMYLCASSWPSGNLPSGANVLTFGAGSRLTVL.

The V gene is TRBV30, the J gene TRBJ2-1; D is uncertain. Trimming removed 2 bases at V and 10 bases at J, with 12 bases between. Germline CDR1 is GTSNPN and CDR2 is SVGIG (reference sequence). The CDR3 is 12 residues long. CDR3: CAWSPEFREQFF. CDR3 DNA sequence: TGTGCCTGGAGTCCGGAGTTCAGGGAGCAGTTCTTC. Supplemented by reference TRBV30 and TRBJ2-1, the full variable domain reads SQTIHQWPATLVQPVGSPLSLECTVEGTSNPNLYWYRQAAGRGLQLLFYSVGIGQISSEVPQNLSASRPQDRQFILSSKKLLLSDSGFYLCAWSPEFREQFFGPGTRLTVL.

This chain uses TRBV11-3 with TRBJ2-1; TRBD1 agrees at 7 bases. CDR3 length equals 15 residues. The ends lost 5 bases at V and 4 bases at J; junction bases unmatched: 8. CDR1 SGHNT and CDR2 YENEEA come from the germline V gene. DNA for the CDR3: TGTGCCAGCAGCCCCCGACAGGGAAGGTACAATGAGCAGTTCTTC. It specifies CASSPRQGRYNEQFF.

CDR3 protein: CAISGEQGQETQYF. CDR3 nucleotides: TGTGCCATCAGTGGGGAACAGGGACAAGAGACCCAGTACTTC. The chain links TRBV10-3 to TRBJ2-5; D might be TRBD1 (6 bases). V lost 4 bases and J lost 2, with 11 bases in between. The CDR3 runs to 14 residues. Per the germline V gene, CDR1 is ENHRY and CDR2 is SYGVKD.

This clonotype appeared a single time. The chain couples TRBV20-1 to TRBJ1-4, with 9 bases aligning to TRBD1. V dropped 6 bases and J dropped 2; count of bases not matched to a gene: 1. Germline V gene lookup returns CDR1 DFQATT and CDR2 SNEGSKA (reference sequence). The CDR3 sequence is 13 residues long. The CDR3 nucleotides are TGCAGTGCCGGGACAGGGACTAATGAAAAACTGTTTTTT. Protein product: CSAGTGTNEKLFF.

V gene TRBV6-6 combines with J gene TRBJ2-3; 8 nucleotides match TRBD1. The V segment lost 5 bases and the J segment 4 bases; nucleotides outside the gene matches: 8. Germline CDR1 is MNHNY and CDR2 is SVGAGI (reference sequence). This CDR3 comprises 15 residues. CDR3 residues: CASSHLQGVSDTQYF. In nucleotides, the CDR3 is TGTGCCAGCAGTCATCTACAGGGGGTCTCAGATACGCAGTATTTT.

This rearrangement joins TRBV4-2 to TRBJ1-1, with 7 bases fitting TRBD1. The J segment lost 3 bases and the V segment lost 5 bases, leaving 3 bases of the junction unmatched. Germline CDR1 reads LGHNA; CDR2 reads YNFKEQ. CDR3 length equals 13 residues. The CDR3 spells CASSGDRDTEAFF. DNA of the CDR3: TGTGCCAGCAGCGGTGACAGGGACACTGAAGCTTTCTTT.

This clonotype came up a few times. The chain joins TRBV24-1 to TRBJ1-6; TRBD1 matches 7 bases. The CDR3 is 16 residues long. Germline lookup yields CDR1 KGHDR and CDR2 SFDVKD. J gave up 10 bases and V 6 bases, and 14 bases lay outside the gene matches. The CDR3, as DNA: TGTGCCACCAGTTTTCCCCGTACAGGGGAGGGATCACCCCTCCACTTT. Amino acid sequence: CATSFPRTGEGSPLHF.

The rearrangement uses TRBV4-2 and TRBJ2-7; 11 positions agree with TRBD2. The germline V gene has CDR1 LGHNA and CDR2 YNFKEQ. With 1 base clipped from V and 2 bases from J, the junction kept 4 bases outside the gene matches. The CDR3 sequence is 16 residues long. The CDR3 nucleotides read TGTGCCAGCAGCCAAGCGACTAGCGGGGCCCCCTACGAGCAGTACTTC. Translated, it gives CASSQATSGAPYEQYF.

V usage is TRBV18 and J usage is TRBJ1-2; the D is unclear. Germline lookup yields CDR1 KGHSH and CDR2 LQKENI. Trimming took off 2 bases at V and 4 bases at J, with 14 bases between the two ends. The CDR3 spans 15 residues. Here the CDR3 reads CASSPETDFFYGYTF. CDR3 coding DNA: TGTGCCAGCTCACCAGAGACGGACTTCTTCTATGGCTACACCTTC.

The V and J genes are TRBV18 and TRBJ1-1; 8 nucleotides line up with TRBD1. In germline, CDR1 is KGHSH, CDR2 LQKENI. The V segment lost 4 bases and the J segment 4 bases; nucleotides outside the gene matches: 8. The CDR3 length is 15 residues. The CDR3 bases are TGTGCCAGCTCACGGCAGACAGGGGAGATCACTGAAGCTTTCTTT. It translates to CASSRQTGEITEAFF.